The present TCR beta chain was sequenced within a study of monozygotic twins with cystic fibrosis. Germline loops: CDR1 SGHTS, CDR2 YDEGEE. CDR3 length: 16 residues. V was clipped by 1 base and J by 4 bases, with 17 bases between them. Method: immunoSEQ multiplex PCR; TCRdb's copy keeps in-frame clones and lacks some. The data show 39,000 or so clones, 90% to 95% seen once. As to this clone: The antigen is unknown.

General study results and limits: Monozygotic CF twins shared more identical nucleotide clonotypes than unrelated patients. In 13 of 16 pairs, V gene usage was closest to the co-twin's. Clonality was generally low (median around 0.009), higher in the most severe patients.

The sample comprised blood. The receptor was isolated from a boy under 10 years old with cystic fibrosis. V and J are TRBV5-8 and TRBJ2-5; D gene unclear. The CDR3, as DNA: TGTGCCAGCAGCTTGACCTTCGGAGTAGCTGGAGAGACCCAGTACTTC. It yields the protein CASSLTFGVAGETQYF.